Listed here are 27 T cell receptor beta chains from one sample, sequenced in a study of PD-1 blockade in mismatch repair-deficient tumors. Clones were sequenced by immunoSEQ multiplex PCR, and TCRdb holds only the in-frame ones, with some missing. This table has under 25,000 clones, approximately 84% appearing once. The sequenced sample was peripheral blood, obtained 2 weeks after starting pembrolizumab. The receptors stem from an adult with mismatch repair-deficient cancer.

This clone has only a few counts. V gene TRBV27 combines with J gene TRBJ2-7; TRBD2 agrees at 7 bases. Germline CDR1 is MNHEY and CDR2 is SMNVEV (reference sequence). This CDR3 is 14 amino acids long. The J segment lost 2 bases and the V segment lost 6 bases, leaving 7 bases of the junction unmatched. CDR3 region: CASSPAGDTYEQYF. The CDR3 nucleotides read TGTGCCAGCAGCCCCGCGGGGGATACCTACGAGCAGTACTTC.

This chain links TRBV4-1 with TRBJ1-5; 9 nucleotides match TRBD1. V dropped 0 bases and J dropped 6; count of bases not matched to a gene: 9. Per the germline V gene, CDR1 is MGHRA and CDR2 is YSYEKL. The CDR3 extends over 17 amino acids. CDR3 amino acids: CASSQDKGDRVLQPQHF. Here the CDR3 DNA reads TGCGCCAGCAGCCAAGATAAGGGGGACAGGGTCCTTCAGCCCCAGCATTTT.

The chain carries TRBV5-1 and TRBJ1-1; 7 nucleotides match TRBD1. The V and J ends lost 3 bases and 3 bases, in that order; junction bases with no gene match: 8. The germline gives CDR1 SGHRS, CDR2 YFSETQ. The length of the CDR3 is 15 residues. The CDR3 coding sequence is TGCGCCAGCAGCTCCTACACAGGGGCGGACACTGAAGCTTTCTTT. It yields the protein CASSSYTGADTEAFF.

The chain uses TRBV11-2 and TRBJ2-7; 8 nucleotides line up with TRBD2. Losses at the gene ends were 4 bases for V and 2 bases for J; bases not matched to a gene: 7. The CDR3 runs to 15 residues. Germline V gives CDR1 SGHAT, CDR2 FQNNGV. The CDR3, as DNA: TGTGCCAGCAGCTACGAACCCGGGAGGGCCTACGAGCAGTACTTC. Translating gives CASSYEPGRAYEQYF.

The genes are TRBV4-2 and TRBJ2-1; TRBD2 matches at 13 bases. Germline CDR1 and CDR2: LGHNA and YNFKEQ. After removal of 4 bases from V and 0 bases from J, the junction contained 0 bases not matched to a gene. CDR3 size: 16 residues. The CDR3 DNA reads TGTGCCAGCAGCCGGACTAGCGGGAGCTCCTACAATGAGCAGTTCTTC. The encoded protein is CASSRTSGSSYNEQFF.

The chain joins TRBV4-1 to TRBJ1-5; 7 bases map to TRBD1. The trim removed 4 bases at V and 6 bases at J, leaving 9 bases unmatched. Germline V gives CDR1 MGHRA, CDR2 YSYEKL. The CDR3 has 15 residues. CDR3 loop: CASSRIQGSGQPQHF. CDR3 nucleotides: TGCGCCAGCAGCCGGATACAGGGGTCGGGTCAGCCCCAGCATTTT.

The V and J genes are TRBV19 and TRBJ2-7; tentative D call: TRBD1 (5 bases). The V end was cut by 0 bases, the J end by 2 bases, with 8 bases between. Germline CDR1 is LNHDA and CDR2 is SQIVND (reference sequence). This CDR3 region has 14 residues. The CDR3 sequence: CASSIEAGTYEQYF. CDR3 coding DNA: TGTGCCAGTAGTATAGAGGCAGGGACCTACGAGCAGTACTTC.

The chain joins TRBV13 to TRBJ2-3, with 7 bases lining up with TRBD1. V gave up 5 bases and J gave up 4 bases; unmatched junction bases: 12. The CDR3 spans 16 residues. Germline CDR1 reads PRHDT; CDR2 reads FYEKMQ (reference sequence). DNA for the CDR3: TGTGCCAGCAGCATACCCCGACAGGGTAGGGCAGATACGCAGTATTTT. It is translated as CASSIPRQGRADTQYF.

This clone appeared a few times. V is TRBV28 and J is TRBJ2-6, with 10 positions matching TRBD1. The CDR3 spans 17 residues. Germline CDR1 is MDHEN and CDR2 is SYDVKM. V lost 5 bases to trimming and J lost 1 base; unmatched junction nucleotides: 5. The CDR3: CASSQRDRGSGANVLTF. DNA for the CDR3: TGTGCCAGCAGTCAACGGGACAGGGGTTCTGGGGCCAACGTCCTGACTTTC. The full variable domain, completed using reference TRBV28 and TRBJ2-6, is DVKVTQSSRYLVKRTGEKVFLECVQDMDHENMFWYRQDPGLGLRLIYFSYDVKMKEKGDIPEGYSVSREKKERFSLILESASTNQTSMYLCASSQRDRGSGANVLTFGAGSRLTVL.

V usage is TRBV4-1 and J usage is TRBJ2-4, with TRBD2 as a possible D gene (6 bases). Germline lookup yields CDR1 MGHRA and CDR2 YSYEKL. CDR3 length equals 16 residues. The V end was cut by 1 base, the J end by 1 base, with 11 bases between. The CDR3 DNA is TGCGCCAGCAGCCAAGTCGGGGGATCGGCCAAAAACATTCAGTACTTC. Encoded protein: CASSQVGGSAKNIQYF.

The chain links TRBV6-1 to TRBJ1-3; tentatively, D is TRBD1 (5 bases). V was clipped by 7 bases and J by 2 bases, with 15 bases between them. The CDR3 consists of 15 residues. Germline V gene lookup returns CDR1 MNHNS and CDR2 SASEGT. CDR3 sequence (DNA): TGTGCCAGCAACGACGGGGGAAAGGCTGGAAACACCATATATTTT. Protein: CASNDGGKAGNTIYF.

In this sample, this clone turned up a few times. Other DNA sequences from this sample encode an identical CDR3 as well. J is TRBJ2-3 and V is TRBV6-4; 9 bases fit TRBD1. Trimming cost V 5 bases and J 2 bases; bases outside gene matches: 8. The germline CDR1 and CDR2 sequences are MRHNA and SNTAGT. This CDR3 has 16 residues. In nucleotides, the CDR3 is TGTGCCAGCAGTCTACGACAGGGGGGCACCACAGATACGCAGTATTTT. Translation: CASSLRQGGTTDTQYF.

V usage is TRBV6-5 and J usage is TRBJ2-5; the match to TRBD1 covers 7 bases. V dropped 2 bases and J dropped 6; count of bases not matched to a gene: 3. Germline CDR1 and CDR2: MNHEY and SVGAGI. The length of the CDR3 is 13 residues. The CDR3 coding sequence is TGTGCCAGCAGTTACGACAGGGAACAGACCCAGTACTTC. This sequence encodes CASSYDREQTQYF.

The genes are TRBV27 and TRBJ2-3; 8 nucleotides line up with TRBD1. Germline trimming cut 5 bases from V and 4 bases from J; bases unmatched to any gene: 5. Germline V gene data show CDR1 as MNHEY and CDR2 as SMNVEV (reference sequence). The length of the CDR3 is 14 residues. The DNA of the CDR3 is TGTGCCAGCAGTAAGCTGGACAGGGCAGATACGCAGTATTTT. The encoded protein is CASSKLDRADTQYF.

The chain links TRBV7-9 to TRBJ2-2, with 7 bases matching TRBD1. V trimming: 2 bases; J trimming: 4 bases; junction bases outside the gene matches: 1. In germline, CDR1 is SEHNR, CDR2 FQNEAQ (reference sequence). The CDR3 sequence is 14 residues long. As DNA, the CDR3 is TGTGCCAGCAGCTTAAGGGGGCCCACCGGGGAGCTGTTTTTT. Encoded protein: CASSLRGPTGELFF. Drawing the rest from reference TRBV7-9 and TRBJ2-2, the complete variable domain is DTGVSQNPRHKITKRGQNVTFRCDPISEHNRLYWYRQTLGQGPEFLTYFQNEAQLEKSRLLSDRFSAERPKGSFSTLEIQRTEQGDSAMYLCASSLRGPTGELFFGEGSRLTVL.

This chain links TRBV18 with TRBJ2-1; TRBD2 agrees at 7 bases. The J segment lost 7 bases and the V segment lost 1 base, leaving 10 bases of the junction unmatched. Per the germline V gene, CDR1 is KGHSH and CDR2 is LQKENI. The CDR3 is 16 residues long. CDR3 nucleotide sequence: TGTGCCAGCTCACCACGGGCGGGAGTATCCCTAAATGAGCAGTTCTTC. Its translation: CASSPRAGVSLNEQFF.

This clone was seen more than once but under ten times. V and J are TRBV7-3 and TRBJ2-1, with 11 bases aligning to TRBD2. Per germline, CDR1 SGHTA and CDR2 FQGTGA. The CDR3 spans 16 residues. Germline trimming cut 5 bases from V and 1 base from J; bases unmatched to any gene: 4. The CDR3 bases are TGTGCCAGCAGCAAAACTAGCGGGAGTTCCTACAATGAGCAGTTCTTC. Translating it yields CASSKTSGSSYNEQFF.

This chain uses TRBV7-9 with TRBJ2-3; D is ambiguous. The ends were cut back, 7 bases at V and 3 bases at J, with 5 bases in the middle. The germline V gene encodes CDR1 SEHNR and CDR2 FQNEAQ (reference sequence). This CDR3 is 11 amino acids long. The CDR3 loop reads CASTSTDTQYF. The DNA for the CDR3 is TGTGCCAGCACTTCTACAGATACGCAGTATTTT.

The chain recombines TRBV10-2 with TRBJ2-2, with D perhaps matching TRBD2 (5 bases). Germline V gives CDR1 WSHSY, CDR2 SAAADI. V was cut by 8 bases and J by 5 bases, with 15 bases left in between. The CDR3 is made up of 14 amino acids. The CDR3 DNA sequence: TGCGCCAGCGGTCGGCTAGCCCCAACCGGGGAGCTGTTTTTT. Protein product: CASGRLAPTGELFF.

The V and J genes are TRBV18 and TRBJ2-5; 7 bases line up with TRBD1. CDR1 KGHSH and CDR2 LQKENI come from the germline V gene. After removal of 2 bases from V and 2 bases from J, the junction contained 8 bases not matched to a gene. This CDR3 region has 16 residues. The CDR3 DNA reads as TGTGCCAGCTCACCAAGACAACCGGGACAGCAAGAGACCCAGTACTTC. Protein sequence: CASSPRQPGQQETQYF. Full variable domain (rest looked up from reference TRBV18 and TRBJ2-5): NAGVMQNPRHLVRRRGQEARLRCSPMKGHSHVYWYRQLPEEGLKFMVYLQKENIIDESGMPKERFSAEFPKEGPSILRIQQVVRGDSAAYFCASSPRQPGQQETQYFGPGTRLLVL.

V usage is TRBV11-2 and J usage is TRBJ2-2; no clear D. The germline V gene encodes CDR1 SGHAT and CDR2 FQNNGV. Trimming removed 1 base at V and 7 bases at J, with 7 bases between. The CDR3 spans 13 residues. The CDR3 protein is CASSLVLGGELFF. CDR3 bases: TGTGCCAGCAGCTTAGTCCTCGGCGGGGAGCTGTTTTTT.

Here the CDR3 reads CASSYVPGELFF. In nucleotides, the CDR3 is TGTGCCAGCAGTTACGTCCCCGGGGAGCTGTTTTTT. The chain joins TRBV6-6 to TRBJ2-2; D remains ambiguous. V dropped 2 bases and J dropped 6 bases, with 4 bases sitting between them. The length of the CDR3 is 12 residues. CDR1 is MNHNY and CDR2 is SVGAGI in the germline V gene (reference sequence).

The chain is built from TRBV19 and TRBJ2-3; 7 bases are a match to TRBD1. The J segment lost 3 bases and the V segment lost 6 bases, leaving 9 bases of the junction unmatched. The CDR3 extends over 15 amino acids. Germline CDR1 is LNHDA and CDR2 is SQIVND (reference sequence). The CDR3 nucleotides are TGTGCCAGTAGCAAAGTCTACAGGGGAACAGATACGCAGTATTTT. It codes for CASSKVYRGTDTQYF.

This chain links TRBV4-1 with TRBJ2-7, with 8 bases lining up with TRBD1. CDR3 length equals 18 residues. The trim removed 0 bases at V and 3 bases at J, leaving 13 bases unmatched. The germline CDR1 and CDR2 sequences are MGHRA and YSYEKL. CDR3 nucleotide sequence: TGCGCCAGCAGCCAAGATCAGAGGGGACAGGCGCCACTCTACGAGCAGTACTTC. This sequence encodes CASSQDQRGQAPLYEQYF.

The chain recombines TRBV29-1 with TRBJ1-2; D is possibly TRBD1 (6 bases). The V and J ends lost 6 bases and 4 bases respectively, with 15 bases between them. CDR3 length equals 13 residues. Germline V gene sequence: CDR1 SQVTM, CDR2 ANQGSEA. CDR3 nucleotide sequence: TGCAGCGTAACCCCAGGGGTTCCCTATGGCTACACCTTC. Translating it yields CSVTPGVPYGYTF.

The genes are TRBV6-1 and TRBJ2-5; a possible D gene is TRBD1 (5 bases). CDR3 length: 12 amino acids. The germline V gene has CDR1 MNHNS and CDR2 SASEGT. The V gene lost 5 bases and the J gene lost 7 bases, with 11 bases spanning the gap. The CDR3 coding sequence is TGTGCCAGCAGTCCCAATAGGGGGACCCAGTACTTC. Its translation: CASSPNRGTQYF.

The chain combines TRBV6-5 with TRBJ1-2, with 8 bases matching TRBD1. The CDR3 has 16 amino acids. V gave up 0 bases and J gave up 4 bases; unmatched junction bases: 7. CDR1 is MNHEY, CDR2 SVGAGI, per germline. The CDR3 loop is CASSYSRSGGLYGYTF. The CDR3 DNA reads TGTGCCAGCAGTTACTCTAGGTCAGGGGGCCTCTATGGCTACACCTTC.